This TCR beta chain was recovered during a study of blood T cells in healthy people across ages. This clonotype was detected a few times. V was shortened by 4 bases and J by 3 bases, with 15 bases between the two germline ends. The CDR3 length is 15 residues. Germline-derived CDR1 and CDR2 are MDHEN and SYDVKM. Primed by a sample-barcoded 5' primer and a J-beta primer mix, a second PCR proceeded for roughly 6 to 12 cycles. TCRdb redid the calling of the 5' RACE reads with MiXCR, one entry per CDR3 protein. The repertoire holds 1.5 million to 2 million distinct CDR3 sequences, around half seen once, with around 2.1% in the top ten.

Specimen: blood. This chain joins TRBV28 and TRBJ2-5; perhaps TRBD1 as D (5 bases). The TCR sequence derives from a middle-aged woman in good health. The chain's CDR3 is CASSSPQGWEETQYF. In DNA, the CDR3 is TGTGCCAGCAGTTCCCCCCAGGGATGGGAAGAGACCCAGTACTTC. Drawing the rest from reference TRBV28 and TRBJ2-5, the complete variable domain is DVKVTQSSRYLVKRTGEKVFLECVQDMDHENMFWYRQDPGLGLRLIYFSYDVKMKEKGDIPEGYSVSREKKERFSLILESASTNQTSMYLCASSSPQGWEETQYFGPGTRLLVL.